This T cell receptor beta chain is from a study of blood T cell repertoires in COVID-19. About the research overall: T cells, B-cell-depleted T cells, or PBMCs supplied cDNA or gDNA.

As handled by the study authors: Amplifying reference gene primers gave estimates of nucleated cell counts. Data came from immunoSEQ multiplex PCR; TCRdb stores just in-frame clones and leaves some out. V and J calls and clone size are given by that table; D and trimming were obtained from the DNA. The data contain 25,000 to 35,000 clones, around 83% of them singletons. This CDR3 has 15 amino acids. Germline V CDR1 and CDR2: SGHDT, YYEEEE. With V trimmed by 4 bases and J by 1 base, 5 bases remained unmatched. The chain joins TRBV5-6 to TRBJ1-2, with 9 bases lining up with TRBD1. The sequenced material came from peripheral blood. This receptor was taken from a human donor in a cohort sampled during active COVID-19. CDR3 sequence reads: CASSKLGQGNYGYTF. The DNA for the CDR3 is TGTGCCAGCAGCAAATTGGGACAGGGTAACTATGGCTACACCTTC.